This T cell receptor beta chain was retrieved from a study of cytomegalovirus exposure and HLA in healthy donors. Overall study context: It was reported in a later analysis that the same platform had been used for the 120 validation repertoires as for the 666 first-cohort repertoires. Study results and limitations: The classifier was said to identify cytomegalovirus status with high specificity and sensitivity. According to a subsequent analysis, TCR clusters from the first cohort were inclined to appear together in the 100 to 150 validation repertoires. A few CMV-associated chains proved CMV antigen-specific in vitro.

In germline, CDR1 is SGHNT, CDR2 YYREEE (reference sequence). V lost 1 base, J lost 1 base, and 5 bases lay in between. This CDR3 spans 13 amino acids. A remark on this clone: Antigen: not known.

TCRdb's copy holds only in-frame clones and misses some; the assay was immunoSEQ multiplex PCR. Among some 90,000 clones listed, roughly nine tenths were seen once. The TCR was taken from a woman in her thirties in good health and CMV-seronegative. The chain is built from TRBV5-4 and TRBJ1-1, with a possible D match to TRBD1 (5 bases). The material sequenced was PBMCs. The CDR3 region has the DNA TGTGCCAGCAGCTTGAGGGGGAACACTGAAGCTTTCTTT. Protein product: CASSLRGNTEAFF.